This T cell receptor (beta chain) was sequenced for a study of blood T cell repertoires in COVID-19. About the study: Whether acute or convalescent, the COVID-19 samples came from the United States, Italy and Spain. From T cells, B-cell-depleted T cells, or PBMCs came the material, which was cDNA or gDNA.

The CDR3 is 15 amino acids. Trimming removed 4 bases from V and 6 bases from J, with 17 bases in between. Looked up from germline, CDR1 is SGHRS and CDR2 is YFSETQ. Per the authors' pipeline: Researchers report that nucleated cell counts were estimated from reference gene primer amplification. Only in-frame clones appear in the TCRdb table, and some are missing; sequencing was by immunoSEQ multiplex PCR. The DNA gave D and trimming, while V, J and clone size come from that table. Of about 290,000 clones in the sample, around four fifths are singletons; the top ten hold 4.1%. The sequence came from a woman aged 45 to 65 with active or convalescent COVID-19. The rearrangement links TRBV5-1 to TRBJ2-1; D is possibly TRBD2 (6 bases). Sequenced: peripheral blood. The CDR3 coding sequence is TGCGCCAGCAGCGCAATCGGGAGCGAGGGCAATGAGCAGTTCTTC. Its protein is CASSAIGSEGNEQFF.